This T cell receptor beta chain was documented in a study of blood T cell repertoires in COVID-19. Study background: COVID-19 samples from acute and convalescent phases originated in the United States, Italy and Spain. Nucleic acid was either cDNA or gDNA, and it came from T cells, B-cell-depleted T cells, or PBMCs.

Authors' processing steps: Scientists estimated how many nucleated cells there were by amplifying reference gene primers. Clones were sequenced by immunoSEQ multiplex PCR, and TCRdb holds only the in-frame ones, with some missing. V and J calls and clone size come straight from that table; D and trimming were deduced from the DNA. The sample includes tens of thousands of clones, around nine tenths seen only once; the top ten take roughly 0.8%. Germline V gene lookup returns CDR1 SGHRS and CDR2 YFSETQ. The CDR3 consists of 12 residues. The V and J ends lost 1 base and 7 bases respectively, with 8 bases between them.

The TCR sequence derives from a woman aged 80 or over with acute or convalescent COVID-19. The rearrangement uses TRBV5-1 and TRBJ1-1; D not resolved. Sequencing was done on a sample of peripheral blood. Here the CDR3 reads CASSLRGFEAFF. In DNA, the CDR3 is TGCGCCAGCAGCTTGAGAGGGTTTGAAGCTTTCTTT.